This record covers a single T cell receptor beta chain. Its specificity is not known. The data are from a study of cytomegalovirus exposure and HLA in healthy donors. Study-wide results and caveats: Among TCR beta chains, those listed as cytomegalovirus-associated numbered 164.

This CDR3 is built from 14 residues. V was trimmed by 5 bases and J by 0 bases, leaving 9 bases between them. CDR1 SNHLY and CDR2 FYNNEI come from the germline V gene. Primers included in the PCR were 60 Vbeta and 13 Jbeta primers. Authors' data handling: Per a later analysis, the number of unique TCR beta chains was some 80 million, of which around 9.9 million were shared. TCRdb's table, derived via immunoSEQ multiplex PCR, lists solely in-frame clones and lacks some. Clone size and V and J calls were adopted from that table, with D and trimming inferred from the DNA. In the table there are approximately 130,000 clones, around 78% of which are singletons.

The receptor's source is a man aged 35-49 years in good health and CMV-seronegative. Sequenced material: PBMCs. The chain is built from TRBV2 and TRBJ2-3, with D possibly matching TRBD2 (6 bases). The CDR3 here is CASSPGLSTDTQYF. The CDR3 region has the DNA TGTGCCAGCAGTCCGGGACTGAGCACAGATACGCAGTATTTT.